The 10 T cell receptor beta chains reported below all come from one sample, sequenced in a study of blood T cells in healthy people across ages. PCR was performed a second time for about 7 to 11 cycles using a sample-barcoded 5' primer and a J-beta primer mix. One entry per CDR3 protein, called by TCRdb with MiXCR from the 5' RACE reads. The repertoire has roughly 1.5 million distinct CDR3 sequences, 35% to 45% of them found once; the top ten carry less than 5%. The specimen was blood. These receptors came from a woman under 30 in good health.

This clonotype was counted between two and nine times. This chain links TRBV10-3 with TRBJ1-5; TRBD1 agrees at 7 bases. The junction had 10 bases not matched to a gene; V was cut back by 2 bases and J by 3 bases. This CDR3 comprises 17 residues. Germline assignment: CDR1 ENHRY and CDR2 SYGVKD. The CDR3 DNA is TGTGCCATCAGTGAGAAGGTCGCACAGGGGCACAATCAGCCCCAGCATTTT. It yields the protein CAISEKVAQGHNQPQHF.

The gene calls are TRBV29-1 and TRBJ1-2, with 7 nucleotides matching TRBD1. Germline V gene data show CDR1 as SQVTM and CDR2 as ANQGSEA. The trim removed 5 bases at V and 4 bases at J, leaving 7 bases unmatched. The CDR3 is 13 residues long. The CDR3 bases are TGCAGCGTTTCTACAGGGGAGAGCTATGGCTACACCTTC. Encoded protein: CSVSTGESYGYTF.

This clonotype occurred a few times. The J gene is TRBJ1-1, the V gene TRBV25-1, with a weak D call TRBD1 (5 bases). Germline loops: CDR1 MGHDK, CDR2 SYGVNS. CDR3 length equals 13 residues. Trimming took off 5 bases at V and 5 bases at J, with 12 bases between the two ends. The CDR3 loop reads CASSYRWGTEAFF. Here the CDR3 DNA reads TGTGCCAGCAGTTACAGGTGGGGGACTGAAGCTTTCTTT.

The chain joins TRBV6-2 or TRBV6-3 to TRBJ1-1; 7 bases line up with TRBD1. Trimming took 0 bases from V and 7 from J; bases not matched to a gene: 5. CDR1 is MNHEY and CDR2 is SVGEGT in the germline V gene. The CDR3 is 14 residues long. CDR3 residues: CASSYSRGRDEAFF. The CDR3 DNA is TGTGCCAGCAGTTACTCGAGGGGGCGCGATGAAGCTTTCTTT.

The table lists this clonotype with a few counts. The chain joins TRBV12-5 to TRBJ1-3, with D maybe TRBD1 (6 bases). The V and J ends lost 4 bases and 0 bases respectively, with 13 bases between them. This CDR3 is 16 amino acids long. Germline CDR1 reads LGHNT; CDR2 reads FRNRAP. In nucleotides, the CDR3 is TGTGCTAGTGGTTCCCCGGGACAAATCTCTGGAAACACCATATATTTT. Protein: CASGSPGQISGNTIYF.

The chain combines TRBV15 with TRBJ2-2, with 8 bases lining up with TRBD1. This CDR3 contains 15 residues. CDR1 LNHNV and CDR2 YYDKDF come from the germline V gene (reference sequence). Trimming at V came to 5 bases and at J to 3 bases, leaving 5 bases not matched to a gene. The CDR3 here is CATSLRQGYTGELFF. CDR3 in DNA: TGTGCCACCAGCCTTCGACAGGGGTACACCGGGGAGCTGTTTTTT.

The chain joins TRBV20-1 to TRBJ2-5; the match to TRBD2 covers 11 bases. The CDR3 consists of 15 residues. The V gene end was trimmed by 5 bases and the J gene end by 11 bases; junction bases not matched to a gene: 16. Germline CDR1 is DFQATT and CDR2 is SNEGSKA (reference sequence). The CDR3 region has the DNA TGCAGTGCTTTCCGGGCTAGCGGGGGGACGGATGAGCAGTACTTC. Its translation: CSAFRASGGTDEQYF.

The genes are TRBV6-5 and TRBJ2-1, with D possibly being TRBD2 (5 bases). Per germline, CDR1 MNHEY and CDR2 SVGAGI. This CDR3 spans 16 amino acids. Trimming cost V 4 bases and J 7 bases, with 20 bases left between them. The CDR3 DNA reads TGTGCCAGCAGTTCCGTGGGAGAAGGCCTGGGAAATGAGCAGTTCTTC. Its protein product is CASSSVGEGLGNEQFF.

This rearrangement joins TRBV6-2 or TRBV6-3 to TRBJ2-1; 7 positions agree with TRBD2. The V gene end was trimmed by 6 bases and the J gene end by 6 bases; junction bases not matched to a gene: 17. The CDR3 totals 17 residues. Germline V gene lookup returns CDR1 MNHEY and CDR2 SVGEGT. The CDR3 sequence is CASSRSLGGRSPNEQFF. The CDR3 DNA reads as TGTGCCAGCAGCCGCAGTTTGGGGGGGAGGTCCCCCAATGAGCAGTTCTTC.

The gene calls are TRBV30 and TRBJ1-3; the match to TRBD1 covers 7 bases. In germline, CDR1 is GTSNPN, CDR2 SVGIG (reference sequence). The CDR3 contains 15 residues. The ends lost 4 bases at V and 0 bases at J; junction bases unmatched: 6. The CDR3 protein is CAWILRTGSGNTIYF. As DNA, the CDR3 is TGTGCCTGGATCCTTCGGACAGGCTCTGGAAACACCATATATTTT.